Here is one T cell receptor beta chain with its context. Its antigen remains undetermined. No qualities accompany the bases; no much larger clone lies one base away. The sample originates from a study of cytomegalovirus exposure and HLA in healthy donors (dated by TCRdb to 2016 to 2017). Regarding the complete study: In an earlier analysis of some 610 of the donors, approximately 260 Gb of sequence data and 95 million to 130 million unique TCR beta sequences from roughly 200 million T cells were reported. The study aimed to test whether signatures of past pathogen exposure could be identified by cataloging public T cell receptors. Four or five DR-DQ haplotypes were treated as single units for association and clustering because of strong linkage in the cohort. The study combined high-throughput TCR immunosequencing, statistical association of individual TCRs with disease status, and machine learning to predict cytomegalovirus infection status. Both class I and class II loci were covered by HLA typing, at four-digit resolution. The number of donors typed differed by locus, with roughly 629-640 for A, B, C, DRB1 and DQB1, roughly 550 for DQA1, under 610 for DPA1, and 472 for DPB1. An earlier analysis of approximately 640 of the donors applied high-throughput TCR beta sequencing to assess whether each TCR beta V gene segment acted as functional or pseudogenic. Besides the first cohort of approximately 670 subjects, a separate validation cohort made up of over 100 different subjects was used. Of the 300 to 500 genotyped donors, roughly 76% were placed in the genetic ancestry cluster associated with self-reported Caucasian donors. The T cell repertoires of several hundred subjects were profiled by immunosequencing and related to cytomegalovirus serostatus. A later genetic analysis used genome-wide SNP genotypes for about three fifths of the 666 donors, treating that subset as a discovery cohort. In a later analysis, previously published TCR beta repertoires from 600 to 850 donors were re-analyzed and high-resolution HLA genotyping was added so that TCR occurrence patterns could be studied. Among about 400 genotyped donors of the cohort, an average of around 220,000 unique TCR beta nucleotide sequences was sequenced per donor, of which about 19% were non-productive. Around 320 gigabases of sequencing data and 70 million to 85 million unique TCR sequences were included in an early release covering several hundred HLA-typed donors. Donor age, sex, ethnicity and CMV serostatus were collected together with the repertoire data. All discovery cohort repertoires had been generated using a single sequencing platform. Rather than drawing on any new phenotypic data, the later analysis identified candidate immune exposures from TCR beta sequences and the way those sequences occurred across donors.

The cohort consisted of 666 healthy bone marrow donors. All cohort members were sampled while nominally healthy, although unrecorded immune exposures were likely present. The donor tested CMV seropositive and was one of the 289 seropositive cohort members. A peripheral blood sample was provided by each donor, and peripheral blood mononuclear cells were used for TCR beta sequencing. The Qiagen DNeasy Blood Extraction Kit was used to extract genomic DNA from the blood cell samples. The library relied on the immunoSEQ multiplex PCR assay. For the multiplex PCR, a mixture combining 60 forward primers for TCR Vbeta segments and 13 reverse primers for TCR Jbeta segments was used. The CDR3 region of rearranged TCR beta genes was amplified from genomic DNA with a multiplex PCR assay. Amplified TCR beta libraries were sequenced as 87-base-pair reads on the Illumina HiSeq System. As for how the authors treated the data: In a later analysis, tens of millions of unique TCR beta chains were counted across the 500 to 850 repertoires, and roughly 9.9 million of these chains were shared by at least two donors. Raw reads were error-corrected and collapsed into unique sequences with a nearest-neighbor algorithm that merged closely related sequences to remove PCR and sequencing errors. To assign V, D and J gene segments, CDR3 sequences were aligned to IMGT reference sequences. For a sequence to be retained, a match of at least six nucleotides to both a V gene segment and a J gene segment was required. Rearrangements were classified as productive when the CDR3 lacked stop codons and remained in frame with V and J, and all other rearrangements were classified as non-productive. Following IMGT convention, CDR3 was defined as the stretch from the second conserved V-encoded cysteine to the conserved J-encoded phenylalanine. In an earlier analysis of more than 550 of the donors, sequences lacking an unambiguous match to a single V gene segment were excluded. An earlier analysis of about 590 of the donors classified V segments as functional when productive rearrangements were above 56.7% and as segregating when the standard deviation between donors was above 5%. To diagnose cytomegalovirus status from the catalog of TCR beta chain sequences, a statistical classification framework was built. In a later analysis, TCR nucleotide sequences were compared against IMGT/GENE-DB human TR gene sequences so that V and J genes could be assigned. Using the TCRdist pipeline, a later analysis assigned CDR3 sequences along with most-parsimonious VDJ recombination scenarios. A later analysis defined each TCR beta chain by its CDR3 amino acid sequence plus V-gene family, and excluded reads lacking a unique V-gene family. A later analysis removed 550 to 650 highly shared, low-generation-probability nucleotide sequences to deal with suspected cross-contamination and a sequencing artifact. In a later analysis, a clonal expansion index for each public chain was calculated from normalized within-repertoire ranks of inferred template counts. Generation probabilities in a later analysis came from a VDJ recombination model fitted to out-of-frame rearrangements, and those results were checked against IGoR. A later analysis scored TCR-TCR, TCR-HLA and TCR-CMV co-occurrence with hypergeometric tests, applying a repertoire-size bias correction to TCR pairs. A later analysis estimated false discovery rates by permuting HLA or CMV assignments 20 times. In a later analysis, co-occurring TCRs were grouped with DBSCAN, and TCRdist sequence similarity was added when clustering was performed within HLA-allele-positive subsets. Co-occurrence clustering excluded repertoires with fewer than 30,000 or more than 120,000 public chains, plus five with anomalous nucleotide sharing. This immuneACCESS table, as held by TCRdb, lists in-frame sequences with V and J called but not all clones. Of the missing ones, under half trace to an unresolved V gene in checked studies; the others have no known cause. D and trimming come from the DNA, and the V and J calls and clone size come from that table. For this sample there are about 120,000 clones; around two thirds appear just once. Roughly 10% of the sample goes to the ten largest clones.

The junction shows trimming of 6 bases on V and 0 bases on J, plus 8 bases between the germline ends. Spanning cysteine to phenylalanine, the CDR3 consists of 14 amino acids. Only the CDR3 part of the read is kept: 42 bases, read in frame from the first base. CDR1 and CDR2 are drawn from the germline V gene: ENHRY, SYGVKD. Study-wide findings and limitations: In a later genetic analysis, a missense DCLRE1C variant was associated with V-gene and J-gene trimming of TCR beta chains, and the association was replicated in an independent cohort. At a false discovery rate of 0.05, a later analysis linked roughly 17,000 TCR beta sequences to specific HLA alleles. A further reported finding was that TCR beta sequences accurately predicted the HLA-A and HLA-B alleles for most subjects in the first cohort. In an earlier analysis of 587 of the donors, most TCR beta V segments appeared in productive rearrangements about 87% or about 30% of the time, broadly matching IMGT annotations. This cohort had only TCR beta chains sequenced, and the lack of alpha or paired-chain data limited which features could be detected. The classifier was reported to diagnose cytomegalovirus status with high specificity and sensitivity in both the original and validation cohorts. Because the 87-base-pair reads could not distinguish some IMGT-functional V segments, including TRBV6-2 and TRBV6-3, those segments were excluded. Because HLA typing was unavailable for some donors at each locus, only the typed subset was used in association tests. According to a later genetic analysis, donors in an Asian-associated ancestry cluster had fewer N-insertions in productive TCRs than the roughly 670-donor mean. The authors suggested that the approach could potentially be extended to other disease states and immunological phenotypes. The study gave a list of some 150 TCR beta chains associated with cytomegalovirus. CMV serostatus was the only immune exposure information available for the cohort. In a later analysis, HLA-associated TCR beta chains showed more clonal expansion and lower generation probabilities than non-associated chains that were equally common. Over 15 rarely observed V segments, including chromosome 9 orphons, were excluded from the earlier analysis of almost 600 of the donors because counts were too low. While some public TCRs were present in many individuals, most TCR sequences turned up only very rarely across donors. A group of highly shared sequence variants was considered likely to be a technical artifact of the sequencing pipeline. In vitro tests confirmed that a few of the cytomegalovirus-associated TCR beta chains recognize cytomegalovirus antigens. In a later analysis, most CMV-associated TCR beta chains were found to appear HLA-restricted, with HLA associations seemingly driven largely by CMV exposure. In a later analysis, TCR association rates were found to vary across HLA loci, with the most associated TCRs seen for DRB1 alleles and the fewest for HLA-C alleles. A later analysis reported that several top co-occurrence clusters appeared linked to parvovirus B19, influenza, CMV and Epstein-Barr virus. The presence/absence analyses assumed that sequencing depth was roughly uniform across donors, and that assumption may not be true. Linkage disequilibrium might explain the correlated functional status among segregating V segments, but an unknown experimental factor could not be excluded. When HLA alleles, especially DR and DQ, strongly co-occurred, attributing TCR associations to individual alleles was difficult.

The TCR sequence derives from a woman aged 40 to 50 in good health and CMV-seropositive. The rearranged chain carries TRBV10-3 and TRBJ2-2; a tentative D match to TRBD2 spans 5 bases. Input material: PBMCs. The encoded CDR3 is CAIRAGTNTGELFF. In nucleotide form, the sequence is TGTGCCATCAGGGCCGGGACGAACACCGGGGAGCTGTTTTTT.